The T cell receptor beta chain under discussion was sequenced for a study of T cell repertoires in cytomegalovirus infection. Study-level background: Through public TCR beta signatures, both CMV infection and matching HLA type were indicated.

One entry per CDR3 protein results from TCRdb running MiXCR on the reads. This table holds 80,000 to 130,000 distinct CDR3 sequences, less than 25% found once. Study results and caveats: Identification of carriers of CMV plus the relevant HLA was performed using cumulative public TCR beta family frequency. Dominating the ex vivo response were TCR beta clonotypes that were CMV-specific and HLA-C-restricted.

The CDR3 runs to 18 residues. CDR1 SGHTA and CDR2 FQGNSA come from the germline V gene. V lost 5 bases, J lost 4 bases, and 17 bases stayed unmatched. This clonotype was recorded at least ten times. No antigen is known for it. The clonotype originates from a human donor in good health (CMV status not recorded). Some clones in this sample may be carry-over from other donors' samples. The J gene is TRBJ1-2, the V gene TRBV7-2; the match to TRBD1 covers 9 bases. Sequencing was carried out using CD8+ T cells from PBMCs. CDR3: CASSPFGTGRDRAYGYTF. The CDR3, as DNA: TGTGCCAGCAGCCCTTTTGGGACAGGGAGGGATAGGGCCTATGGCTACACCTTC.